These 20 T cell receptor beta chains were all obtained from the same sample, sequenced in a study of T cells in Graves' hyperthyroidism and ophthalmopathy. From RNA transcripts, TCR beta CDR3 regions were amplified. With the HTBI primer set, the TCR CDR3 went through a first round of RT-PCR. Each CDR3 protein is one row after TCRdb ran MiXCR on the multiplex PCR reads. The sample includes fewer than 400,000 distinct CDR3 sequences, 11% to 15% of them seen just once. The specimen sequenced was blood. Source of these receptors: a man between 45 and 60 years old with Graves' ophthalmopathy.

The chain recombines TRBV25-1 with TRBJ2-1; 7 nucleotides match TRBD1. Germline loops: CDR1 MGHDK, CDR2 SYGVNS. With V trimmed by 8 bases and J by 5 bases, 9 bases remained unmatched. The CDR3 is 14 amino acids. The CDR3 DNA follows: TGTGCCAGCGGGACAGCCACCGCGGACAATGAGCAGTTCTTC. Translated, it gives CASGTATADNEQFF. Based on the CDR3 plus reference TRBV25-1 and TRBJ2-1, the full variable domain is EADIYQTPRYLVIGTGKKITLECSQTMGHDKMYWYQQDPGMELHLIHYSYGVNSTEKGDLSSESTVSRIRTEHFPLTLESARPSHTSQYLCASGTATADNEQFFGPGTRLTVL.

This clonotype was counted only a few times. V gene TRBV5-1 combines with J gene TRBJ1-4; D gene uncertain. The CDR3 length is 15 residues. V was cut by 1 base and J by 0 bases, with 7 bases left in between. Germline V lookup: CDR1 SGHRS, CDR2 YFSETQ. CDR3 region: CASSLSRATNEKLFF. The CDR3 coding sequence is TGCGCCAGCAGCTTGTCGCGGGCAACTAATGAAAAACTGTTTTTT. Using reference TRBV5-1 and TRBJ1-4 for the parts outside the CDR3, the full variable domain is KAGVTQTPRYLIKTRGQQVTLSCSPISGHRSVSWYQQTPGQGLQFLFEYFSETQRNKGNFPGRFSGRQFSNSRSEMNVSTLELGDSALYLCASSLSRATNEKLFFGSGTQLSVL.

The table lists this clonotype with many counts. This CDR3 is CASSEHGQGGNEQYF. The CDR3 DNA reads TGCGCCAGCAGTGAGCACGGACAGGGGGGGAACGAGCAGTACTTC. This chain joins TRBV10-2 and TRBJ2-7, with 10 positions matching TRBD1. Germline trimming cut 2 bases from V and 5 bases from J; bases unmatched to any gene: 6. The CDR3 spans 15 residues. In germline, CDR1 is WSHSY, CDR2 SAAADI.

The chain links TRBV20-1 to TRBJ2-3, with 10 bases fitting TRBD2. Germline loops: CDR1 DFQATT, CDR2 SNEGSKA (reference sequence). CDR3 length: 14 residues. The trim removed 7 bases at V and 6 bases at J, leaving 10 bases unmatched. The DNA for the CDR3 is TGCAGTGTTTTTCTAGCGGGAGAAGCGGATACGCAGTATTTT. It translates to CSVFLAGEADTQYF.

The chain uses TRBV20-1 and TRBJ2-5, with 7 bases that match TRBD2. The CDR3 runs to 13 residues. The germline CDR1 and CDR2 sequences are DFQATT and SNEGSKA (reference sequence). V was clipped by 7 bases and J by 3 bases; unmatched bases: 8. The CDR3 region is CSGIRGVEETQYF. DNA of the CDR3: TGCAGTGGGATCCGGGGGGTGGAAGAGACCCAGTACTTC.

The chain employs TRBV6-1 and TRBJ2-7; 9 positions match TRBD1. The CDR3 sequence is 15 residues long. Looked up from germline, CDR1 is MNHNS and CDR2 is SASEGT. Losses at the gene ends were 6 bases for V and 0 bases for J; bases not matched to a gene: 6. The CDR3: CASSFGQGHSYEQYF. The CDR3 DNA sequence: TGTGCCAGCAGCTTCGGACAGGGGCACTCCTACGAGCAGTACTTC.

This clonotype was picked up many times. The chain couples TRBV30 to TRBJ1-6; the match to TRBD1 covers 8 bases. Germline V gene sequence: CDR1 GTSNPN, CDR2 SVGIG (reference sequence). The CDR3 sequence is 14 residues long. J gave up 10 bases and V 8 bases, and 13 bases lay outside the gene matches. The CDR3 spells CAHYTGTGRSPLHF. Written as DNA, the CDR3 is TGTGCCCACTACACCGGGACAGGACGCTCACCCCTCCACTTT.

This clonotype was recorded at least ten times. In nucleotides, the CDR3 is TGTGCCAGCAGCTTAACAGGGGCGGCGGGTGAGCAGTTCTTC. It encodes CASSLTGAAGEQFF. The V gene is TRBV7-9, the J gene TRBJ2-1, with 7 nucleotides matching TRBD1. The trim removed 2 bases at V and 9 bases at J, leaving 7 bases unmatched. The CDR3 contains 14 residues. CDR1 SEHNR and CDR2 FQNEAQ come from the germline V gene (reference sequence).

This clonotype appeared many times. This chain connects TRBV20-1 to TRBJ2-1; no clear D gene. The V gene lost 3 bases and the J gene lost 7 bases, with 13 bases spanning the gap. The length of the CDR3 is 13 residues. CDR1 is DFQATT and CDR2 is SNEGSKA in the germline V gene (reference sequence). The CDR3 spells CSARGLGQNEQFF. CDR3 DNA: TGCAGTGCTAGGGGTCTCGGGCAGAATGAGCAGTTCTTC.

The sample holds many counts of this clonotype. The chain is built from TRBV5-1 and TRBJ2-3, with D hard to call. Germline V gene lookup returns CDR1 SGHRS and CDR2 YFSETQ. The CDR3 is made up of 12 amino acids. Trimming stripped 1 base from V and 5 bases from J, with 5 bases between. In nucleotides, the CDR3 is TGCGCCAGCAGCTTGCATCTAGATACGCAGTATTTT. Its protein is CASSLHLDTQYF. The full variable domain, in which reference TRBV5-1 and TRBJ2-3 provide the parts outside the CDR3, is KAGVTQTPRYLIKTRGQQVTLSCSPISGHRSVSWYQQTPGQGLQFLFEYFSETQRNKGNFPGRFSGRQFSNSRSEMNVSTLELGDSALYLCASSLHLDTQYFGPGTRLTVL.

This clonotype was observed at least ten times. This chain links TRBV10-2 with TRBJ2-5; a weak D match, TRBD2 (6 bases). The CDR3 runs 15 residues. Germline CDR1 is WSHSY and CDR2 is SAAADI. V lost 7 bases and J lost 0, with 15 bases in between. Here the CDR3 reads CASNEGGTNQETQYF. The DNA of the CDR3 is TGCGCCAGCAACGAGGGAGGCACCAACCAAGAGACCCAGTACTTC.

This clonotype has at least ten counts. This chain connects TRBV5-1 to TRBJ2-3, with 12 bases lining up with TRBD2. V lost 0 bases, J lost 0 bases, and 8 bases stayed unmatched. Germline V gene lookup returns CDR1 SGHRS and CDR2 YFSETQ. The CDR3 contains 19 residues. The CDR3 loop is CASSLGLAGAGASTDTQYF. The CDR3, as DNA: TGCGCCAGCAGCTTGGGACTAGCGGGAGCCGGAGCTAGCACAGATACGCAGTATTTT. Variable domain in full (rest from reference TRBV5-1 and TRBJ2-3): KAGVTQTPRYLIKTRGQQVTLSCSPISGHRSVSWYQQTPGQGLQFLFEYFSETQRNKGNFPGRFSGRQFSNSRSEMNVSTLELGDSALYLCASSLGLAGAGASTDTQYFGPGTRLTVL.

The rearrangement links TRBV28 to TRBJ2-7; 8 bases fit TRBD1. V shed 6 bases, J shed 0 bases, and the junction held 4 bases outside the gene matches. The CDR3 has 14 amino acids. Germline V gene data show CDR1 as MDHEN and CDR2 as SYDVKM. Here the CDR3 reads CASRSTGGSYEQYF. The CDR3 region has the DNA TGTGCCAGCAGGTCAACAGGGGGCTCCTACGAGCAGTACTTC.

This sequence joins TRBV10-3 and TRBJ2-3; possible D gene TRBD2, 6 bases. The V end lost 0 bases, the J end lost 1 base, and 14 bases lay between the germline ends. The CDR3 has 17 residues. Germline CDR1 reads ENHRY; CDR2 reads SYGVKD. CDR3 loop: CAISESVGGVGTDTQYF. The DNA for the CDR3 is TGTGCCATCAGTGAGTCCGTCGGGGGAGTGGGCACAGATACGCAGTATTTT.

This clonotype was counted at least ten times. The V call is TRBV28, the J call TRBJ2-5; 7 nucleotides match TRBD1. The CDR3 has 16 residues. CDR1 is MDHEN and CDR2 is SYDVKM in the germline V gene. The ends lost 5 bases at V and 1 base at J; junction bases unmatched: 10. This CDR3 reads CASSPRRTGPQETQYF. The DNA of the CDR3 is TGTGCCAGCAGTCCAAGACGGACAGGCCCCCAAGAGACCCAGTACTTC.

Ten or more counts support this clonotype. J is TRBJ2-2 and V is TRBV20-1; unclear D gene. Per germline, CDR1 DFQATT and CDR2 SNEGSKA (reference sequence). The CDR3 loop spans 13 amino acids. Between the trimmed V and J ends, which lost 7 bases and 0 bases, there was a span of 9 bases. The CDR3 here is CSVVGTNTGELFF. Written as DNA, the CDR3 is TGCAGTGTAGTAGGCACGAACACCGGGGAGCTGTTTTTT.

This clonotype was counted only a few times. The chain couples TRBV3-1 to TRBJ1-5; no definite D call. The germline gives CDR1 LGHDT, CDR2 YNNKEL (reference sequence). Trimming left V 6 bases short and J 9 bases short, with 15 bases between. This CDR3 is built from 13 residues. DNA of the CDR3: TGTGCCAGCAGTTACTATGACCCAGCGCCCCAGCATTTT. Protein product: CASSYYDPAPQHF. The entire variable domain, with the rest obtained from reference TRBV3-1 and TRBJ1-5, is as follows: DTAVSQTPKYLVTQMGNDKSIKCEQNLGHDTMYWYKQDSKKFLKIMFSYNNKELIINETVPNRFSPKSPDKAHLNLHINSLELGDSAVYFCASSYYDPAPQHFGDGTRLSIL.

This clonotype has ten or more counts. This chain connects TRBV5-5 to TRBJ1-1; the D is unclear. The CDR3 extends over 16 amino acids. Germline CDR1 is SGHKS and CDR2 is YYEKEE (reference sequence). The germline V and J ends were trimmed by 3 bases and 1 base, with 16 bases remaining between them. The CDR3 nucleotides read TGTGCCAGCAGCTCGCAGCCTTCGGTGAGGAACACTGAAGCTTTCTTT. It translates to CASSSQPSVRNTEAFF.

This clonotype was detected ten times or more. V is TRBV2 and J is TRBJ2-5; maybe TRBD2 (6 bases). Trimming took 6 bases from V and 7 from J, leaving 18 bases between them. CDR1 is SNHLY and CDR2 is FYNNEI in the germline V gene. This CDR3 contains 14 residues. The CDR3: CASRESSVKGTQYF. In nucleotides, the CDR3 is TGTGCCAGCAGGGAGTCTAGCGTCAAAGGGACCCAGTACTTC.

This clonotype was counted many times. The chain uses TRBV7-6 and TRBJ2-1; D remains ambiguous. Germline CDR1 is SGHVS and CDR2 is FNYEAQ. The CDR3 is 14 amino acids. V was clipped by 5 bases and J by 4 bases, with 12 bases between them. The chain's CDR3 is CASSRGPRYNEQFF. In DNA form, the CDR3 reads TGTGCCAGCAGCCGCGGTCCCCGATACAATGAGCAGTTCTTC.